Given below is one TCR beta chain in context. Its target is not known. Germline lookup yields CDR1 SGHTA and CDR2 FQGTGA. With V trimmed by 5 bases and J by 4 bases, 9 bases remained unmatched. The CDR3 is 16 residues long. These data originate in a study of shared clonotypes between healthy human individuals. Across the study: Per donor, CD8 memory used one plate, CD8 naive used two, CD4 memory used three and CD4 naive used three.

Study-wide results and caveats: Enrolling few donors narrowed the genetic and exposure-history diversity that was represented.

The repertoire was sequenced with immunoSEQ multiplex PCR; TCRdb's copy has only in-frame clones and lacks some. The table lists 2 million to 3 million clones, over 85% of them singletons. The TCR originated in a man between 18 and 29 years old in good health. Some clones in this sample may be carry-over from other donors' samples. The V and J genes are TRBV7-3 and TRBJ2-1; TRBD2 agrees at 9 bases. The sequenced material came from naive CD4+ T cells from PBMCs. The subset is: CD45RA+ positively selected. CDR3: CASSLLTAGGYNEQFF. CDR3 sequence (DNA): TGTGCCAGCAGCCTGCTCACAGCGGGAGGTTACAATGAGCAGTTCTTC.